These 4 T cell receptor beta chains were sequenced from one sample in a study of T cell responses to AZD1222 COVID-19 vaccine. Assay: immunoSEQ multiplex PCR; the TCRdb copy retains only in-frame clones and omits some. This sample yields 110,000 or so clones, of which 89% are seen a single time; 44% belongs to the top ten. The sequences come from peripheral blood, collected 28 days after the second AZD1222 dose. Every receptor here comes from an adult who received the AZD1222 COVID-19 vaccine.

The rearrangement joins TRBV18 to TRBJ2-5, with 8 bases fitting TRBD1. Per the germline V gene, CDR1 is KGHSH and CDR2 is LQKENI. Unmatched junction bases numbered 4, after V lost 3 bases and J lost 4 bases. CDR3 length equals 14 residues. Here the CDR3 reads CASSPRQGIETQYF. The CDR3 DNA reads as TGTGCCAGCTCACCTCGACAGGGGATAGAGACCCAGTACTTC.

The chain employs TRBV6-4 and TRBJ2-3; D is unclear. The CDR3 spans 13 residues. Per the germline V gene, CDR1 is MRHNA and CDR2 is SNTAGT. With 5 bases removed from V and 3 bases from J, the gap between germline ends came to 9 bases. The CDR3, as DNA: TGTGCCAGCAGTATAAGAACAACAGATACGCAGTATTTT. This gives the protein CASSIRTTDTQYF.

The chain carries TRBV6-5 and TRBJ2-7; 11 nucleotides match TRBD2. Germline lookup yields CDR1 MNHEY and CDR2 SVGAGI. Unmatched junction bases numbered 6, after V lost 4 bases and J lost 4 bases. There are 15 residues in the CDR3. The CDR3 loop is CASSSPGTSGYEQYF. CDR3 nucleotide sequence: TGTGCCAGCAGTTCCCCCGGGACTAGCGGTTACGAGCAGTACTTC.

This chain links TRBV4-2 with TRBJ1-1, with 9 bases identical to TRBD1. The CDR3 consists of 17 residues. From germline, CDR1 is LGHNA and CDR2 YNFKEQ. J gave up 3 bases and V 2 bases, and 10 bases lay outside the gene matches. Written as DNA, the CDR3 is TGTGCCAGCAGCCAAAGAAGGACAGGGGATTTGTACACTGAAGCTTTCTTT. This sequence encodes CASSQRRTGDLYTEAFF.